This T cell receptor beta chain was sequenced during a study of blood T cells in healthy people across ages. Study information: With template switching, about one barcoded beta molecule was captured per two T cells.

The CDR3 consists of 15 residues. The ends were cut back, 0 bases at V and 5 bases at J, with 15 bases in the middle. Germline V gene data show CDR1 as SGHRS and CDR2 as YFSETQ. Study observations and caveats: Diversity estimates drawn from one million T cells were deemed underestimates. A roughly linear age-dependent decrease characterized TCR beta diversity per million T cells. Long-lived donors exceeded aged donors in naive CD4+ cells and diversity.

A second roughly 6 to 11 cycle PCR used barcoded and J-beta primers. A single record per CDR3 protein comes from TCRdb applying MiXCR to the 5' RACE reads. The sample carries about 900,000 distinct CDR3 sequences, 60% to 80% recorded once. Concerning this clonotype itself: Its antigen is not known.

Material for sequencing was blood. The receptor comes from a man aged 25-45 years in good health. The chain recombines TRBV5-1 with TRBJ2-7; D gene ambiguous. The CDR3 is CASSLAAGRSNEQYF. The CDR3 DNA follows: TGCGCCAGCAGCTTGGCGGCCGGCAGGAGCAACGAGCAGTACTTC.